The rows below give T cell receptor beta chains drawn from one sample of a study of blood T cells in healthy people across ages. TCRdb re-analysed the 5' RACE reads in MiXCR, keeping a single row per CDR3 protein. The table shows around 2 million distinct CDR3 sequences, with about two fifths occurring only once. The sequencing sample was made of blood. The receptors were gathered from a human donor in good health. The CDR3 runs from the conserved cysteine through the conserved F or W. A D gene is named only where the DNA matches it firmly. Some rows mark clone size as missing; the rest say once, few, many or name a class of expanded clone.

size | J | V | D | CDR3 | DNA
NA | TRBJ1-4 | TRBV12-3/TRBV12-4 | NA | CASSLGDGVRDEKLFF | TGTGCCAGCAGTCTTGGGGATGGGGTAAGGGATGAAAAACTGTTTTTT
NA | TRBJ2-7 | TRBV24-1 | TRBD1 | CATSDSDRAHEQYF | TGTGCCACCAGTGATTCCGACAGGGCCCACGAGCAGTACTTC
NA | TRBJ2-1 | TRBV5-1 | TRBD1 | CASSLRDRNLNEQFF | TGCGCCAGCAGCCTCCGGGACAGGAACCTCAATGAGCAGTTCTTC
few | TRBJ2-1 | TRBV9 | NA | CASSVLQGPWNEQFF | TGTGCCAGCAGCGTCCTACAGGGTCCGTGGAATGAGCAGTTCTTC
NA | TRBJ1-1 | TRBV11-2 | NA | CASSLEGWTEMNTEAFF | TGTGCCAGCAGCTTAGAGGGGTGGACAGAGATGAACACTGAAGCTTTCTTT
NA | TRBJ1-2 | TRBV4-2 | TRBD1 | CASSQEENRGHYGYTF | TGTGCCAGCAGCCAAGAGGAGAACAGGGGACATTATGGCTACACCTTC
few | TRBJ2-7 | TRBV7-2 | TRBD2 | CASSLGAGGYDEQYF | TGTGCCAGCAGCTTAGGGGCGGGGGGTTATGACGAGCAGTACTTC
NA | TRBJ2-1 | TRBV20-1 | TRBD2 | CSARHYGLAGPYNEQFF | TGCAGTGCTAGACACTACGGACTAGCGGGGCCCTACAATGAGCAGTTCTTC
few | TRBJ2-5 | TRBV6-6 | NA | CASTKDWVEETQYF | TGTGCCAGCACCAAGGATTGGGTGGAGGAGACCCAGTACTTC
NA | TRBJ2-3 | TRBV7-6 | NA | CASSSLLPLGDTQYF | TGTGCCAGCAGCTCTTTACTTCCCCTAGGAGATACGCAGTATTTT
NA | TRBJ2-5 | TRBV29-1 | TRBD1 | CSVRDRDGRETQYF | TGCAGCGTCCGGGACAGGGATGGAAGAGAGACCCAGTACTTC
NA | TRBJ1-1 | TRBV4-3 | TRBD1 | CASSQDGQGETEAFF | TGCGCCAGCAGCCAGGACGGACAGGGGGAAACTGAAGCTTTCTTT
few | TRBJ1-2 | TRBV25-1 | TRBD1 | CASSEYFDPDRAGYTF | TGTGCCAGCAGTGAATATTTCGATCCCGACAGGGCAGGCTACACCTTC
NA | TRBJ2-3 | TRBV9 | NA | CASSVDPVDTQYF | TGTGCCAGCAGCGTAGACCCCGTAGATACGCAGTATTTT
NA | TRBJ1-5 | TRBV7-9 | TRBD1 | CASSTGTGVGQPQHF | TGTGCCAGCAGCACCGGGACAGGGGTAGGTCAGCCCCAGCATTTT
NA | TRBJ2-1 | TRBV7-2 | NA | CASKEMTAYNEQFF | TGTGCCAGCAAGGAAATGACAGCTTACAATGAGCAGTTCTTC
few | TRBJ2-1 | TRBV24-1 | TRBD2 | CATSYTAGGRTYNEQFF | TGTGCCACCAGTTACACAGCGGGGGGGCGAACCTACAATGAGCAGTTCTTC
NA | TRBJ2-7 | TRBV7-9 | NA | CASSPSRRYEQYF | TGTGCCAGCAGCCCTTCCCGGAGGTACGAGCAGTACTTC
many | TRBJ2-4 | TRBV5-1 | NA | CASSLMTRGDIQYF | TGCGCCAGCAGCTTGATGACCAGAGGGGACATTCAGTACTTC
NA | TRBJ2-3 | TRBV24-1 | TRBD1 | CATSDGTARQYF | TGTGCCACCAGTGACGGGACAGCTCGTCAGTATTTT
few | TRBJ2-3 | TRBV20-1 | TRBD1 | CSVTGGADTQYF | TGCAGTGTTACAGGGGGCGCAGATACGCAGTATTTT
NA | TRBJ2-5 | TRBV12-3/TRBV12-4 | TRBD1 | CASSIDRVRQYF | TGTGCCAGCAGTATAGACAGGGTACGCCAGTACTTC
NA | TRBJ1-1 | TRBV20-1 | NA | CSALWTAPAGTEAFF | TGCAGTGCTCTATGGACAGCGCCTGCGGGGACTGAAGCTTTCTTT
NA | TRBJ2-1 | TRBV7-2 | TRBD1 | CASSFDRGLSRAFF | TGTGCCAGCAGCTTCGACAGGGGGCTCTCGCGGGCGTTCTTC
NA | TRBJ2-5 | TRBV29-1 | TRBD2 | CSVEGGGRGETQYF | TGCAGCGTTGAAGGGGGGGGAAGAGGTGAGACCCAGTACTTC
few | TRBJ1-2 | TRBV7-2 | TRBD1 | CASSLRAGGSNYGYTF | TGTGCCAGCAGCTTAAGAGCAGGGGGCTCTAACTATGGCTACACCTTC
NA | TRBJ2-3 | TRBV20-1 | NA | CSARAGVSRIHTQYF | TGCAGTGCTAGAGCGGGGGTATCCAGAATCCATACGCAGTATTTT
NA | TRBJ2-1 | TRBV19 | TRBD2 | CASSIGTSGSYNEQFF | TGTGCCAGTAGTATCGGGACTAGCGGCTCCTACAATGAGCAGTTCTTC
few | TRBJ1-6 | TRBV7-2 | NA | CASSPNGGPNSPLHF | TGTGCCAGCAGCCCTAACGGGGGGCCTAATTCACCCCTCCACTTT
few | TRBJ1-6 | TRBV6-2/TRBV6-3 | NA | CASMFRPNNSPLHF | TGTGCCAGCATGTTTCGGCCGAATAATTCACCCCTCCACTTT
NA | TRBJ1-1 | TRBV7-9 | NA | CASWGETEAFF | TGTGCCTCCTGGGGGGAAACTGAAGCTTTCTTT
NA | TRBJ2-3 | TRBV20-1 | TRBD2 | CSAPDAGLAGGPGSTQYF | TGCAGTGCTCCCGACGCGGGACTAGCGGGGGGTCCCGGGAGTACGCAGTATTTT
few | TRBJ2-7 | TRBV6-6 | TRBD1 | CASRRGTGYNEQYF | TGTGCCAGCCGTAGGGGGACAGGGTATAACGAGCAGTACTTC
few | TRBJ2-4 | TRBV7-9 | TRBD1 | CASSLFGDRAKNIQYF | TGTGCCAGCAGCTTATTCGGGGACAGAGCCAAAAACATTCAGTACTTC
few | TRBJ1-1 | TRBV4-2 | NA | CASSGYSGKRGTEAFF | TGTGCCAGCAGCGGGTACTCCGGGAAACGCGGCACTGAAGCTTTCTTT
NA | TRBJ2-4 | TRBV13 | NA | CASSSPPVRDIQYF | TGTGCCAGCAGCTCCCCCCCCGTTCGGGACATTCAGTACTTC
NA | TRBJ1-2 | TRBV13 | NA | CASSLEGVPGYGYTF | TGTGCCAGCAGCTTAGAAGGAGTCCCTGGCTATGGCTACACCTTC
NA | TRBJ1-2 | TRBV9 | NA | CASSVDWKPRGYTF | TGTGCCAGCAGCGTAGATTGGAAACCTCGTGGCTACACCTTC
NA | TRBJ2-7 | TRBV6-1 | TRBD1 | CASSEGPGQGTYEQYF | TGTGCCAGCAGTGAAGGCCCGGGACAGGGCACCTACGAGCAGTACTTC
NA | TRBJ1-1 | TRBV7-9 | NA | CASRGDNTEAFF | TGTGCCAGCAGAGGGGACAACACTGAAGCTTTCTTT
NA | TRBJ2-7 | TRBV6-2/TRBV6-3 | TRBD1 | CASSYLPGQGSYEQYF | TGTGCCAGCAGTTACCTTCCAGGACAGGGAAGCTACGAGCAGTACTTC
NA | TRBJ2-5 | TRBV12-3/TRBV12-4 | TRBD1 | CASSTQGHVGETQYF | TGTGCCAGCAGTACACAGGGGCATGTAGGAGAGACCCAGTACTTC
NA | TRBJ2-5 | TRBV2 | TRBD1 | CASRQGTGTETQYF | TGTGCCAGCAGACAAGGGACAGGGACAGAGACCCAGTACTTC
NA | TRBJ2-4 | TRBV3-1 | NA | CASSQGLDIQYF | TGTGCCAGCAGCCAAGGCTTAGACATTCAGTACTTC
few | TRBJ1-2 | TRBV29-1 | NA | CSVEGGELYGYTF | TGCAGCGTTGAGGGGGGGGAACTTTATGGCTACACCTTC
NA | TRBJ1-6 | TRBV5-8 | NA | CASRPDSSPLHF | TGTGCCAGCAGACCCGATAGCTCACCCCTCCACTTT